A single sample is the source of the 28 T cell receptor beta chains below, sequenced in a study of patients and donors after allogeneic stem cell transplantation. TCRdb re-called the RT-PCR reads through MiXCR, storing one row per CDR3 protein. This table holds about 160,000 distinct CDR3 sequences, about 24% found once. The sequencing input was blood, either unsorted or a sorted T cell fraction (not recorded which). The receptor source for this set is a human donor who was either an allogeneic HSCT recipient or a stem cell or donor lymphocyte infusion donor (not recorded which). It is not recorded whose cells these are; they may come from a transplant donor.

This chain uses TRBV12-3 or TRBV12-4 with TRBJ1-6, with D unresolved. This CDR3 is built from 11 residues. The ends were cut back, 9 bases at V and 10 bases at J, with 10 bases in the middle. CDR3 DNA sequence: TGTGCCAGTGCGCCTTGGTCACCCCTCCACTTT. Translating gives CASAPWSPLHF.

This clonotype was seen only a few times. The chain joins TRBV6-5 to TRBJ1-1, with a tentative D call TRBD1 (5 bases). Trimming stripped 5 bases from V and 3 bases from J, with 10 bases between. The CDR3 contains 13 residues. Germline V CDR1 and CDR2: MNHEY, SVGAGI. CDR3 DNA: TGTGCCAGCAGTGAACAGGACGACACTGAAGCTTTCTTT. It is translated as CASSEQDDTEAFF.

DNA for the CDR3: TGTGCCAGCAGCTTGTCCGAGGGGCCTAATGAAAAACTGTTTTTT. Translated, it gives CASSLSEGPNEKLFF. The chain joins TRBV11-2 to TRBJ1-4; D possibly corresponds to TRBD1 (5 bases). The length of the CDR3 is 15 residues. Germline CDR1 reads SGHAT; CDR2 reads FQNNGV. Trimming left V 3 bases short and J 3 bases short, with 11 bases between.

This chain joins TRBV24-1 and TRBJ2-3, with 8 positions matching TRBD2. This CDR3 region has 11 residues. Trimming removed 11 bases from V and 5 bases from J; junction bases left unmatched: 2. Germline-derived CDR1 and CDR2 are KGHDR and SFDVKD. This chain's CDR3 is CAIRGGDTQYF. CDR3 in DNA: TGTGCCATCCGGGGGGGAGATACGCAGTATTTT.

This clonotype was observed a handful of times. The chain couples TRBV4-1 to TRBJ2-1; 8 nucleotides agree with TRBD2. The germline CDR1 and CDR2 sequences are MGHRA and YSYEKL. The CDR3 is 17 residues long. V lost 2 bases, J lost 2 bases, and 8 bases stayed unmatched. In DNA, the CDR3 is TGCGCCAGCAGCCAACCTGGGCCGACTAGCGCCTACAATGAGCAGTTCTTC. Its translation is CASSQPGPTSAYNEQFF.

The chain has TRBV27 and TRBJ2-1; TRBD1 agrees at 8 bases. The CDR3 has 17 amino acids. Per the germline V gene, CDR1 is MNHEY and CDR2 is SMNVEV (reference sequence). The V and J ends lost 6 bases and 6 bases, in that order; junction bases with no gene match: 16. The DNA for the CDR3 is TGTGCCAGCAGCCCCCCTTTGCGGACAGGGCTCTGCAATGAGCAGTTCTTC. Residues: CASSPPLRTGLCNEQFF.

The J gene is TRBJ2-3, the V gene TRBV11-2; D uncertain. Trimming shortened V by 5 bases and J by 5 bases, and 8 bases separated the two germline ends. Germline-derived CDR1 and CDR2 are SGHAT and FQNNGV. The CDR3 covers 12 residues. CDR3 in DNA: TGTGCCAGCAGCCCATCAGGAGATACGCAGTATTTT. Its translation: CASSPSGDTQYF.

The chain couples TRBV5-1 to TRBJ1-1; the match to TRBD1 covers 8 bases. The junction had 1 base not matched to a gene; V was cut back by 3 bases and J by 0 bases. Germline-derived CDR1 and CDR2 are SGHRS and YFSETQ. CDR3 length equals 14 residues. CDR3 region: CASSYRGMNTEAFF. DNA of the CDR3: TGCGCCAGCAGCTACAGGGGGATGAACACTGAAGCTTTCTTT.

The chain carries TRBV10-3 and TRBJ1-5; no clear D. The CDR3 totals 12 residues. The V and J ends lost 3 bases and 3 bases respectively, with 3 bases between them. Germline values: CDR1 ENHRY, CDR2 SYGVKD. The CDR3 here is CAISDTNQPQHF. As DNA, the CDR3 is TGTGCCATCAGTGATACCAATCAGCCCCAGCATTTT.

J is TRBJ1-2 and V is TRBV4-1; unclear D gene. CDR1 and CDR2 from the germline V gene are MGHRA and YSYEKL. V lost 5 bases and J 7 bases, leaving 11 bases between the germline ends. The CDR3 covers 12 residues. The CDR3 is CASSFSAGGYTF. The CDR3 nucleotides read TGCGCCAGCAGCTTTTCCGCCGGTGGCTACACCTTC.

This clonotype appeared many times. V usage is TRBV27 and J usage is TRBJ1-1, with TRBD1 as a possible D gene (5 bases). CDR3 length: 15 residues. Trimming shortened V by 4 bases and J by 1 base, and 13 bases separated the two germline ends. Germline lookup yields CDR1 MNHEY and CDR2 SMNVEV (reference sequence). The CDR3 is CASSSNRLENTEAFF. The CDR3 nucleotides read TGTGCCAGCAGTTCAAACAGGCTCGAGAACACTGAAGCTTTCTTT.

This chain uses TRBV29-1 with TRBJ2-5; the D is unclear. Trimming took 8 bases from V and 1 from J, leaving 11 bases between them. Looked up from germline, CDR1 is SQVTM and CDR2 is ANQGSEA. The CDR3 sequence is 12 residues long. CDR3 sequence (DNA): TGCAGCACCCGATTAGGCCAAGAGACCCAGTACTTC. Residues: CSTRLGQETQYF.

This clonotype was recorded a few times. This rearrangement joins TRBV6-2 or TRBV6-3 to TRBJ2-2; the D is unclear. Germline CDR1 MNHEY, CDR2 SVGEGT. CDR3 size: 16 residues. V lost 1 base and J 1 base, leaving 10 bases between the germline ends. CDR3 coding DNA: TGTGCCAGCAGTTACTTGGTGCCAAAGAACACCGGGGAGCTGTTTTTT. This encodes CASSYLVPKNTGELFF.

The chain couples TRBV20-1 to TRBJ2-1; D is unresolved. From germline, CDR1 is DFQATT and CDR2 SNEGSKA (reference sequence). This CDR3 spans 15 amino acids. Trimming left V 0 bases short and J 0 bases short, with 9 bases between. CDR3 in amino acids: CSARDTRSSYNEQFF. For the CDR3, the DNA is TGCAGTGCTAGAGATACCAGAAGCTCCTACAATGAGCAGTTCTTC.

A few counts support this clonotype. The chain combines TRBV20-1 with TRBJ1-2; D is unresolved. Looked up from germline, CDR1 is DFQATT and CDR2 is SNEGSKA (reference sequence). The CDR3 is 13 amino acids. Trimming removed 6 bases at V and 7 bases at J, with 18 bases between. The CDR3 region has the DNA TGCAGTGCGAGAAACGGGATAACCCCTGGCTACACCTTC. It is translated as CSARNGITPGYTF.

This clonotype was counted only a few times. The chain couples TRBV5-1 to TRBJ1-6; no clear D. The CDR3 has 17 residues. The V end was cut by 0 bases, the J end by 0 bases, with 10 bases between. Germline CDR1 is SGHRS and CDR2 is YFSETQ. As DNA, the CDR3 is TGCGCCAGCAGCTTGGAATATTTGGGCTCCTATAATTCACCCCTCCACTTT. Translated: CASSLEYLGSYNSPLHF.

The gene calls are TRBV12-3 or TRBV12-4 and TRBJ2-5; TRBD1 matches 8 bases. Unmatched junction bases numbered 2, after V lost 6 bases and J lost 2 bases. This CDR3 has 13 residues. The DNA for the CDR3 is TGTGCCAGCAGAAGACAGGGGCAAGAGACCCAGTACTTC. This sequence encodes CASRRQGQETQYF.

The chain combines TRBV4-2 with TRBJ1-5, with D uncertain. CDR1 is LGHNA, CDR2 YNFKEQ, per germline. The V end lost 0 bases, the J end lost 2 bases, and 5 bases lay between the germline ends. The CDR3 loop spans 14 amino acids. The CDR3: CASSQDMGNQPQHF. The CDR3 DNA reads as TGTGCCAGCAGCCAAGATATGGGCAATCAGCCCCAGCATTTT.

The chain employs TRBV7-2 and TRBJ1-3; D unresolved. Germline CDR1 reads SGHTA; CDR2 reads FQGNSA. The CDR3 extends over 13 amino acids. V dropped 3 bases and J dropped 4 bases, with 7 bases sitting between them. As DNA, the CDR3 is TGTGCCAGCAGCTTTGAGGAGGGAAACACCATATATTTT. This codes for CASSFEEGNTIYF.

The rearrangement joins TRBV2 to TRBJ2-4, with a weak D call TRBD1 (6 bases). In germline, CDR1 is SNHLY, CDR2 FYNNEI. The CDR3 sequence is 16 residues long. The V end was cut by 4 bases, the J end by 0 bases, with 13 bases between. CDR3 sequence: CASSGMDSIAKNIQYF. The CDR3 bases are TGTGCCAGCAGTGGGATGGACAGCATAGCCAAAAACATTCAGTACTTC. The complete variable domain, with remaining parts taken from reference TRBV2 and TRBJ2-4, reads EPEVTQTPSHQVTQMGQEVILRCVPISNHLYFYWYRQILGQKVEFLVSFYNNEISEKSEIFDDQFSVERPDGSNFTLKIRSTKLEDSAMYFCASSGMDSIAKNIQYFGAGTRLSVL.

This chain uses TRBV5-1 with TRBJ2-7; no clear D. Trimming shortened V by 0 bases and J by 3 bases, and 13 bases separated the two germline ends. This CDR3 has 15 residues. Germline CDR1 is SGHRS and CDR2 is YFSETQ. The CDR3 here is CASSLVPDTNYEQYF. Here the CDR3 DNA reads TGCGCCAGCAGCTTGGTTCCCGACACAAACTACGAGCAGTACTTC.

The genes are TRBV5-4 and TRBJ2-4; D possibly uses TRBD1 or TRBD2 (5 bases each). The germline V and J ends were trimmed by 0 bases and 3 bases, with 10 bases remaining between them. CDR3 length: 15 amino acids. Per the germline V gene, CDR1 is SGHNT and CDR2 is YYREEE (reference sequence). In nucleotides, the CDR3 is TGTGCCAGCAGCTTGGGGGGGATCGACAAAAACATTCAGTACTTC. Translating it yields CASSLGGIDKNIQYF.

V gene TRBV11-2 combines with J gene TRBJ1-4; unclear D gene. The length of the CDR3 is 16 residues. The V gene lost 6 bases and the J gene lost 6 bases, with 20 bases spanning the gap. CDR1 SGHAT and CDR2 FQNNGV come from the germline V gene. The CDR3 protein is CASRASWTASYEKLFF. CDR3 coding DNA: TGTGCCAGCAGGGCGAGTTGGACGGCCTCCTATGAAAAACTGTTTTTT.

This chain uses TRBV23-1 with TRBJ2-7, with D possibly being TRBD1 or TRBD2 (5 bases each). TRBV23-1 is sorted into the ORF group, with uncertain function. This CDR3 spans 17 amino acids. Trimming took 6 bases from V and 1 from J, leaving 22 bases between them. This CDR3 is CASSPNVVGDGSYEQYF. The CDR3 nucleotides read TGCGCCAGCAGCCCGAATGTTGTGGGGGATGGTTCCTACGAGCAGTACTTC.

J is TRBJ2-1 and V is TRBV5-4; D possibly matches TRBD1 or TRBD2 (6 bases each). This CDR3 has 16 amino acids. Trimming cost V 5 bases and J 5 bases, with 20 bases left between them. Germline values: CDR1 SGHNT, CDR2 YYREEE (reference sequence). The CDR3 spells CASSLTPGAINNEQFF. DNA of the CDR3: TGTGCCAGCAGTCTCACCCCGGGGGCGATAAACAATGAGCAGTTCTTC.

This clonotype turned up a few times. The V and J genes are TRBV7-9 and TRBJ1-5; the match to TRBD1 covers 7 bases. The CDR3 consists of 17 residues. Losses at the gene ends were 1 base for V and 2 bases for J; bases not matched to a gene: 8. Germline CDR1 reads SEHNR; CDR2 reads FQNEAQ (reference sequence). The DNA for the CDR3 is TGTGCCAGCAGCTTAGAATTAGCAGGGGGTGGCAATCAGCCCCAGCATTTT. Translated: CASSLELAGGGNQPQHF.

As for this clonotype: Just one base apart from a much larger clone, this may be a read error. The conserved phenylalanine or tryptophan normally closing the CDR3 is absent here, so this likely arose from a read error. The V gene is TRBV12-3 or TRBV12-4, the J gene TRBJ1-1; the D is unclear. The germline V and J ends were trimmed by 6 bases and 1 base, with 3 bases remaining between them. The CDR3 contains 11 residues. CDR3 nucleotides: TGTGCCAGCAGCCAGAACACTGAAGCTTTCTTG. Amino acid sequence: CASSQNTEAFL.

The V and J genes are TRBV5-1 and TRBJ2-1; D not resolved. Trimming removed 1 base from V and 6 bases from J, with 14 bases in between. Looked up from germline, CDR1 is SGHRS and CDR2 is YFSETQ. The CDR3 spans 15 residues. The CDR3 sequence is CASSLTASLFNEQFF. CDR3 DNA sequence: TGCGCCAGCAGCTTGACAGCTTCTCTCTTCAATGAGCAGTTCTTC.